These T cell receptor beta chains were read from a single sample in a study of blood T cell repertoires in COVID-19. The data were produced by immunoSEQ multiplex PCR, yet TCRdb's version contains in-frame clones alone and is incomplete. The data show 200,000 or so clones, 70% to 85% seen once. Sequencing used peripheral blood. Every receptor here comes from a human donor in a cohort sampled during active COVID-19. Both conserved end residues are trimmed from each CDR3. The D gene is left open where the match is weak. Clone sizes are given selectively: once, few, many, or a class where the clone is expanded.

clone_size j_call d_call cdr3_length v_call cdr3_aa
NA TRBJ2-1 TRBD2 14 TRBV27 ASSSILAGGPDEQF
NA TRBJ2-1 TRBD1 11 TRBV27 ASSKGGVNEQF
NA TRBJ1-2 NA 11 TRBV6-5 ASHDGTLRGYT
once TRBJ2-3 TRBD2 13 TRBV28 ATYAPGGFTDTQY
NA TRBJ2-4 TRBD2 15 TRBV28 ASSLWAAGVGKNIQY
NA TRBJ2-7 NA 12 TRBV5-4 ASSFTRGIHEQY
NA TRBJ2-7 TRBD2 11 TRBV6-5 ASKASGSYEQY
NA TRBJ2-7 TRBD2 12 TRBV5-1 ASSLGSGNYEQY
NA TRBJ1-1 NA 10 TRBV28 ASSTPGWGAF
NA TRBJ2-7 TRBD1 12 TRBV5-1 ASSGGTGGREQY
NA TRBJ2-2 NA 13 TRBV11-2 ASRPTTNNTGELF
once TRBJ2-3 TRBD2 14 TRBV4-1 ASSQEAAGVPDTQY
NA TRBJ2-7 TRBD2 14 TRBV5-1 ASSPVAGLSSYEQY
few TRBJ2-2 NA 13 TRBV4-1 ASSQKAVGTGELF
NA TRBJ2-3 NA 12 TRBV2 ASSMGRSTDTQY
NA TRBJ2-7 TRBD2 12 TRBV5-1 ASRPSGRAGEQY
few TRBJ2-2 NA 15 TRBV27 ASSPPRGHENTGELF
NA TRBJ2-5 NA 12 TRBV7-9 ASSLGGAQETQY
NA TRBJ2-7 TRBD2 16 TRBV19 ASSAGTSGTHFPYEQY
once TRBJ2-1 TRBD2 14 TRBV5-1 ASSLPGTSGYNEQF
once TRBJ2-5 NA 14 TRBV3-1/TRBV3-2 ASSPGFGIQQETQY
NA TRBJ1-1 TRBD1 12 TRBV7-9 ASSLDRVNTEAF
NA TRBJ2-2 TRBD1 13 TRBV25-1 ASSETTGVAGELF
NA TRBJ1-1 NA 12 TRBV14 ASSPRTVNTEAF
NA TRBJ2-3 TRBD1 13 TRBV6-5 ASSRVKGARDTQY
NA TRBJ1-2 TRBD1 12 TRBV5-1 ASSLETGAGGYT
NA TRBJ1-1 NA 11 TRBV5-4 ASSADMPRRAF
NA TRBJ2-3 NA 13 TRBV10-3 AIRQQGLSTDTQY
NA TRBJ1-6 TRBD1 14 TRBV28 ASSKGTGGLNSPLH
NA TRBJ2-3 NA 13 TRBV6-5 ASSPQGNAGDTQY
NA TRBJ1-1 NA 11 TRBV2 ASHYTLSTEAF
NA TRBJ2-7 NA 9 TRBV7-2 ASSSAYEQY
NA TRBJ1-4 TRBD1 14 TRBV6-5 ASSYRGGRGGEKLF
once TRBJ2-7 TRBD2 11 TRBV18 ASSAGGPEEQY
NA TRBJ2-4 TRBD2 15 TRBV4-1 ASSPLGLALAKNIQY